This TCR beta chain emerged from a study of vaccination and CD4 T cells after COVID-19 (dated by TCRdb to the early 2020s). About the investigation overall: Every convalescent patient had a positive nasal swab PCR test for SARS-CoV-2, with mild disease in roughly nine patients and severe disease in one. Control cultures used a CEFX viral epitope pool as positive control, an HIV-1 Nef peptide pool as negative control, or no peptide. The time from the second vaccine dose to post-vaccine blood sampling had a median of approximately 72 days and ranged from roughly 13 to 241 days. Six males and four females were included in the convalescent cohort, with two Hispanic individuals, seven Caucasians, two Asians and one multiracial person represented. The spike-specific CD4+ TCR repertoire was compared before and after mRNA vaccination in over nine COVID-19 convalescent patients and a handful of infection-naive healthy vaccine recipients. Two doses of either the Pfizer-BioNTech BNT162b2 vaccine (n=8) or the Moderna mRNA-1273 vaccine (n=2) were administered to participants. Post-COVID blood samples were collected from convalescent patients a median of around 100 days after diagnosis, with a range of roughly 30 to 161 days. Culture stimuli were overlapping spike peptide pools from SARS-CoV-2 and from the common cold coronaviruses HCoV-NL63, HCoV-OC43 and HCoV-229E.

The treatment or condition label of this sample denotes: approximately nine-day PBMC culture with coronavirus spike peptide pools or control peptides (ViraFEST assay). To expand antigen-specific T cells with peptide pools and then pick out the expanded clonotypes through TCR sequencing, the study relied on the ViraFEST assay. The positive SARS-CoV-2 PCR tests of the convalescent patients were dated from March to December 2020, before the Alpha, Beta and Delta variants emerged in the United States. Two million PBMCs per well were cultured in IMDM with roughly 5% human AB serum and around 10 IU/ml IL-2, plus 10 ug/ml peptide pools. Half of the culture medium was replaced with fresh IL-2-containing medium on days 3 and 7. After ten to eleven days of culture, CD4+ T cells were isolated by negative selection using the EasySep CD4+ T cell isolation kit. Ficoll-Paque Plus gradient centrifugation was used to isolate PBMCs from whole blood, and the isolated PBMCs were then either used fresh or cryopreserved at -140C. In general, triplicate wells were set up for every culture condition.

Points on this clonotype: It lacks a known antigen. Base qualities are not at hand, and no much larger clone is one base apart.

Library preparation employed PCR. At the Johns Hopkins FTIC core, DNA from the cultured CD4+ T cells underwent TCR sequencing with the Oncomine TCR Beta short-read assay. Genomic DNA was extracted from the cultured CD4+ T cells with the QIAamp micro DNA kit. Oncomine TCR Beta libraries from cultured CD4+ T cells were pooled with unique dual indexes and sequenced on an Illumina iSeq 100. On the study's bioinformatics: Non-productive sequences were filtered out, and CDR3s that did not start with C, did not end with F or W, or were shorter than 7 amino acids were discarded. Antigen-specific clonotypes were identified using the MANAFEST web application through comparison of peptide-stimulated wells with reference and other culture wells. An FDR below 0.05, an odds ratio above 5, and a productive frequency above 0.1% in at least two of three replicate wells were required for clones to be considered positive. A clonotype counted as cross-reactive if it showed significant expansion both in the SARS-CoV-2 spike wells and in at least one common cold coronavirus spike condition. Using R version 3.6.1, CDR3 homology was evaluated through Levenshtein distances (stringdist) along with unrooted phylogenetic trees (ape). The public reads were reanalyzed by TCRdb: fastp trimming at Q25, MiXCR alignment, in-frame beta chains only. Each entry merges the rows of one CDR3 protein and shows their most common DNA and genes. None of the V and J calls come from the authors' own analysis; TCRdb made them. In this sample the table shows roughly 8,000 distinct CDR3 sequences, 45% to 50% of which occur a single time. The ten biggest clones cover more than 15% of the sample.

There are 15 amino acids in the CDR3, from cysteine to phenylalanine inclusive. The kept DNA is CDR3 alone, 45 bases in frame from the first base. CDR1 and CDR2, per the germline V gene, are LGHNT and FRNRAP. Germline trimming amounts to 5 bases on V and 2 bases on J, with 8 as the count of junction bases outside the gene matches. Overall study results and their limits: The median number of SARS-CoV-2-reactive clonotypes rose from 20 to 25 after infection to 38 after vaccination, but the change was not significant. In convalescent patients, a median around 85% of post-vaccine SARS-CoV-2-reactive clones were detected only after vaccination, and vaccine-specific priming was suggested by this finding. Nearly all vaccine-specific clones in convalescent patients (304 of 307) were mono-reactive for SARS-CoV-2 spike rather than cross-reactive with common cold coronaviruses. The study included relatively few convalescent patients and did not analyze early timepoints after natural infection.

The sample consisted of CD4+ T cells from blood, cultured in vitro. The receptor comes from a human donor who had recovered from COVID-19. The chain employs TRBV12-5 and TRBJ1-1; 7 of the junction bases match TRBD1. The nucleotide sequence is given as TGTGCTAGTGGTGCCTCAGGGGGGCGAAACACTGAAGCTTTCTTT. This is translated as CASGASGGRNTEAFF.